This paragraph reports one TCR beta chain. The source of the sample is a study of OX40 agonist ivuxolimab in advanced cancers. Study overall: At 0.01 to 10 mg/kg, ivuxolimab was administered intravenously to patients every 2 weeks.

Some clones are missing from TCRdb's copy, which holds only in-frame ones; the method was immunoSEQ multiplex PCR. Of 8,000 to 10,000 clones listed, approximately 68% are singletons. Between the trimmed V and J ends, which lost 5 bases and 6 bases, there was a span of 5 bases. Germline-derived CDR1 and CDR2 are SQVTM and ANQGSEA. The CDR3 extends over 10 amino acids. The input for sequencing was CD4+ or CD8+ T cells sorted from blood, taken in a trial of the OX40 agonist ivuxolimab. This TCR was sampled from an adult with an advanced solid tumor such as melanoma, head and neck, liver or kidney cancer. This rearrangement joins TRBV29-1 to TRBJ2-1; D gene ambiguous. The CDR3 loop is CSVYGNEQFF. The CDR3 nucleotides are TGCAGCGTTTATGGCAATGAGCAGTTCTTC.